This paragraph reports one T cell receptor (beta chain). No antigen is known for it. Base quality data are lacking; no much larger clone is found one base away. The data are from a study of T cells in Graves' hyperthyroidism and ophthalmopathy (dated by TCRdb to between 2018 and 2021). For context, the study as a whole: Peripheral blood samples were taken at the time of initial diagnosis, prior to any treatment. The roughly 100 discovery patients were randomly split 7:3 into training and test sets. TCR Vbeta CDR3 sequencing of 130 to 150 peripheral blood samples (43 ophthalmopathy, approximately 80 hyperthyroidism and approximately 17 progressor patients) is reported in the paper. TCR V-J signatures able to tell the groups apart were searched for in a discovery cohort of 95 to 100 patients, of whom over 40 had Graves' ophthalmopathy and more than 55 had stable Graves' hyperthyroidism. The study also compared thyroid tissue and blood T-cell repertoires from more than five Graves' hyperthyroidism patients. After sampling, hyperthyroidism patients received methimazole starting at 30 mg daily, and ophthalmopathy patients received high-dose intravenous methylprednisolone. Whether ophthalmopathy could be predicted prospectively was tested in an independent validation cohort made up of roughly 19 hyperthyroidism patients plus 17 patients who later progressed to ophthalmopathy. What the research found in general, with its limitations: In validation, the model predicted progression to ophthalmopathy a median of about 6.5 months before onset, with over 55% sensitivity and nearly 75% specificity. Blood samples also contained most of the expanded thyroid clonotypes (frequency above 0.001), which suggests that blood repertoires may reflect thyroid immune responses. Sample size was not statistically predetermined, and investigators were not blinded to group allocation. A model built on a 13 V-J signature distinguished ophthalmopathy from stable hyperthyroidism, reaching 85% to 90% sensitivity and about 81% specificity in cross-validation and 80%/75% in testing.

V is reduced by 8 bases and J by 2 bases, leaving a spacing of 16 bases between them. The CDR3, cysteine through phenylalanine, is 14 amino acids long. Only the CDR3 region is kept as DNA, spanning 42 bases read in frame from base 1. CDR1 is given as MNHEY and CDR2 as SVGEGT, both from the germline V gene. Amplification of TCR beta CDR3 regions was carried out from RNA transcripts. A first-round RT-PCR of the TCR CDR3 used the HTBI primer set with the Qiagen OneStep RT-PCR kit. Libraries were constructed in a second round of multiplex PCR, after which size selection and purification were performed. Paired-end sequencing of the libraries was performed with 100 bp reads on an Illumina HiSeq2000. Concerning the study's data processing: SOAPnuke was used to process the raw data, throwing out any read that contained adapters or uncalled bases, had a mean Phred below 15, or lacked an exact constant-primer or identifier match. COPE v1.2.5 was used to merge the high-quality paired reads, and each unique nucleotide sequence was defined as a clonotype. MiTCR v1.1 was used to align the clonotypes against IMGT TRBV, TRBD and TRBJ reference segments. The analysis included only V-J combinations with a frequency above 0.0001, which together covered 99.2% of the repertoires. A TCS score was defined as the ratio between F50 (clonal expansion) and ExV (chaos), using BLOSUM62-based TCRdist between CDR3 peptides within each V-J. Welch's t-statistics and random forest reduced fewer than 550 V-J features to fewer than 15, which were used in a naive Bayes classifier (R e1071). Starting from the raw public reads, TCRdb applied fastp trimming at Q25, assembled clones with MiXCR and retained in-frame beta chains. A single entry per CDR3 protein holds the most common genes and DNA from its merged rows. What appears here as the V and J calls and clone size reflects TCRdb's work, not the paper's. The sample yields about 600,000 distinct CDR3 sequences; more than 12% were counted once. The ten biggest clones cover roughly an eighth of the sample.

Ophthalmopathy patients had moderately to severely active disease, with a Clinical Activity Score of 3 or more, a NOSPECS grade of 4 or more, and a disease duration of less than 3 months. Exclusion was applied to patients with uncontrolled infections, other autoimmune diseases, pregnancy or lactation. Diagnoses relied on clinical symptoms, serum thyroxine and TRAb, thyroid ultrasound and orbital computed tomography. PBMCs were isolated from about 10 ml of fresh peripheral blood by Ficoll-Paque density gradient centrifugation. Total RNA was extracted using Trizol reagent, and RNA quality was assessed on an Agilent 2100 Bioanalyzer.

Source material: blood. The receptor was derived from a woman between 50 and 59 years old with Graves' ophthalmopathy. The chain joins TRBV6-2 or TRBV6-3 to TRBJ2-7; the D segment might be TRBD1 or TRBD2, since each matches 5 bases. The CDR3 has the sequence CASWDPAAPYEQYF. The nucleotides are TGTGCCAGCTGGGACCCGGCGGCTCCCTACGAGCAGTACTTC.